What follows is one TCR beta chain and its context. Primers included in the PCR were 60 Vbeta and 13 Jbeta primers. The method was immunoSEQ multiplex PCR; TCRdb's version includes in-frame clones alone and lacks a portion of them. This repertoire shows hundreds of thousands of clones, about 77% found once; its top ten account for approximately 0.47%. These data belong to a study of cytomegalovirus exposure and HLA in healthy donors. Germline V gene lookup returns CDR1 MNHNS and CDR2 SASEGT. V lost 4 bases to trimming and J lost 8 bases, with 17 bases between them. The CDR3 is 14 residues long. Specimen: PBMCs. This chain joins TRBV6-1 and TRBJ1-2; tentatively, D is TRBD1 (5 bases). This clonotype originated in a boy aged 10-17 years in good health and CMV-seronegative. This chain's CDR3 is CASSASDSSRGYTF. The CDR3 nucleotides are TGTGCCAGCAGTGCTTCTGACAGCTCGCGGGGCTACACCTTC.